Listed below are T cell receptor beta chains from one sample, sequenced in a study of tumor-infiltrating lymphocytes in primary liver carcinoma. TCRdb itself ran the multiplex PCR reads through MiXCR, one entry per CDR3 protein. The sample carries about 320,000 distinct CDR3 sequences, approximately 65% recorded once. The sample taken for sequencing was peripheral blood. These receptors were taken from a man aged 40-49 years with primary liver carcinoma and hepatitis B virus infection. Both conserved end residues are part of each CDR3. D genes are given only for firm matches. Size is omitted from some rows. Given values are once, few, many or a class for expanded clones.

cdr3_aa	cdr3_nt	clone_size	j_call	v_call	d_call
CASSLGGAAPYEQYF	TGTGCCAGCAGTCTCGGGGGAGCGGCCCCCTACGAGCAGTACTTC	.	TRBJ2-7	TRBV12-3/TRBV12-4	.
CASSPSTGTGTDTQYF	TGTGCCAGCAGCCCCTCAACGGGGACAGGCACAGATACGCAGTATTTT	.	TRBJ2-3	TRBV7-9	TRBD1
CVSSSRGDGDTHYF	TGTGTCAGCAGCTCCAGGGGGGACGGGGATACGCACTATTTT	.	TRBJ2-3	TRBV11-2	.
CSVAYGGACSNEAFF	TGCAGCGTTGCGTATGGGGGAGCGTGTTCGAATGAAGCTTTCTTT	.	TRBJ1-1	TRBV29-1	.
CASSQMGTDAGSYEQYF	TGCGCCAGCAGCCAGATGGGGACAGACGCAGGCTCCTACGAGCAGTACTTC	.	TRBJ2-7	TRBV4-1	TRBD1
CASAVQGTEAFF	TGTGCCAGCGCTGTTCAAGGGACTGAAGCTTTCTTT	.	TRBJ1-1	TRBV7-8	.
CASSPGTVGLNPPQHF	TGTGCCAGCAGTCCCGGGACAGTGGGGTTAAATCCGCCCCAGCATTTT	few	TRBJ1-5	TRBV28	TRBD1
CASSLRGTGGYTF	TGTGCCAGCAGCTTACGGGGTACAGGGGGCTACACCTTC	.	TRBJ1-2	TRBV5-4	.
CASRPPRQKNTEAFF	TGTGCCAGCAGACCACCCAGACAGAAGAACACTGAAGCTTTCTTT	few	TRBJ1-1	TRBV7-8	.
CASSLRPGTRGAKAFF	TGTGCCAGCAGCTTAAGACCAGGGACCCGAGGCGCTAAAGCTTTCTTT	.	TRBJ1-1	TRBV11-2	.
CASSPGREKAFF	TGTGCCAGCAGCCCAGGGCGGGAGAAAGCTTTCTTT	few	TRBJ1-1	TRBV7-9	.
CSAREAAGAGDGQFF	TGCAGTGCTAGAGAGGCAGCGGGAGCTGGCGATGGGCAGTTCTTC	.	TRBJ2-1	TRBV20-1	TRBD2
CASSQEVGVTDTQYF	TGTGCCAGCAGCCAAGAGGTGGGGGTCACAGATACGCAGTATTTT	many	TRBJ2-3	TRBV4-2	.
CASSRGMDGIQETQYF	TGTGCCAGCAGCCGGGGGATGGACGGCATCCAAGAGACCCAGTACTTC	.	TRBJ2-5	TRBV5-4	.
CASNQVTGGQGTYEQYF	TGCGCTAGCAACCAGGTTACAGGGGGACAAGGGACCTACGAGCAGTACTTC	.	TRBJ2-7	TRBV4-1	TRBD1
CASSLGTSGTGELFF	TGTGCCAGCAGCCTCGGGACTAGTGGCACCGGGGAGCTGTTTTTT	many	TRBJ2-2	TRBV6-5	TRBD2
CASSEDSQPQHF	TGTGCCAGCAGTGAAGATAGTCAGCCCCAGCATTTT	.	TRBJ1-5	TRBV12-3/TRBV12-4	.
CASSYSHARPTGNTIYF	TGTGCCAGCAGTTACTCCCACGCCAGGCCCACTGGAAACACAATATATTTT	.	TRBJ1-3	TRBV6-5	.
CTSSTGQGSVETQYF	TGCACCAGCAGCACGGGACAGGGATCCGTAGAGACCCAGTACTTC	.	TRBJ2-5	TRBV5-1	TRBD1
CASGFSGANVLTF	TGTGCTAGTGGTTTCTCTGGGGCCAACGTCCTGACTTTC	.	TRBJ2-6	TRBV12-5	.
CASSSDMVFVHEQYF	TGTGCCAGCAGTTCGGACATGGTCTTTGTCCACGAGCAGTACTTC	.	TRBJ2-7	TRBV12-3/TRBV12-4	.
CASSYDLRLFF	TGTGCCAGCAGTTACGACTTACGACTGTTTTTT	many	TRBJ1-4	TRBV6-2/TRBV6-3	.
CASSERRDREAFF	TGTGCCAGCAGTGAACGCCGGGACCGCGAAGCTTTCTTT	.	TRBJ1-1	TRBV6-1	.
CASNAIPQQREHSYEQYF	TGTGCCAGCAACGCCATCCCCCAGCAGCGGGAGCACTCCTACGAGCAGTACTTT	.	TRBJ2-7	TRBV12-1	.
CASSLWGDSKNIQFF	TGTGCCAGCAGTTTGTGGGGGGACAGTAAAAACATTCAGTTCTTC	.	TRBJ2-1	TRBV12-3/TRBV12-4	.
CASPEDRDAHELYF	TGTGCCAGCCCGGAAGACAGGGATGCACACGAGCTGTACTTC	.	TRBJ2-7	TRBV6-1	TRBD1
CSVAGANGYTF	TGCAGCGTTGCTGGGGCCAATGGCTACACCTTC	many	TRBJ1-2	TRBV29-1	.
CSAGGGRSEQYF	TGCAGCGCTGGGGGTGGGCGGTCCGAGCAGTACTTC	many	TRBJ2-7	TRBV29-1	.
CASSTTGVAAAMLF	TGTGCCAGCAGCACCACAGGGGTCGCTGCCGCAATGTTATTC	many	TRBJ2-5	TRBV6-5	TRBD1
CSGDSGSGNEQYF	TGCAGCGGGGATAGCGGGAGTGGCAACGAGCAGTACTTC	many	TRBJ2-7	TRBV29-1	TRBD2
CASSQAVRGAYEQYF	TGCGCCAGCAGCCAAGCCGTCCGGGGAGCCTACGAGCAGTACTTC	.	TRBJ2-7	TRBV4-3	.
CASSVTISGIDEQFF	TGTGCCAGCAGCGTGACGATTAGCGGGATTGATGAGCAGTTCTTC	.	TRBJ2-1	TRBV5-5	TRBD2
CAWSVDRVGEQYF	TGTGCCTGGAGTGTCGACAGGGTAGGGGAGCAGTACTTC	.	TRBJ2-7	TRBV30	TRBD1
CASSWDDANTEAFF	TGTGCCAGCAGTTGGGACGATGCGAACACTGAAGCTTTCTTT	.	TRBJ1-1	TRBV28	.
CASSLWGDSAGTGSYEQYF	TGCGCCAGCAGCTTGTGGGGCGACAGTGCCGGGACCGGTTCCTACGAGCAGTACTTC	once	TRBJ2-7	TRBV5-1	.
CASNYSTGSCNEQFF	TGTGCCAGCAATTACTCGACTGGTTCCTGCAATGAGCAGTTCTTC	.	TRBJ2-1	TRBV6-6	.
CANSITGSSVQPQQF	TGTGCCAACAGCATCACAGGGAGTTCTGTGCAGCCCCAGCAATTT	.	TRBJ1-5	TRBV11-2	.
CASSLTAGTLTGAFF	TGTGCCAGCAGCTTAACCGCAGGAACCCTCACTGGAGCTTTCTTT	.	TRBJ1-1	TRBV7-2	.
CASCLAGAETQYF	TGTGCCAGCTGCTTAGCCGGGGCAGAGACTCAGTACTTC	.	TRBJ2-5	TRBV11-2	.
CAILSESYEQYF	TGTGCCATCCTTTCGGAATCCTACGAGCAGTACTTC	many	TRBJ2-7	TRBV10-3	.
CANSIGTGGTEAFF	TGTGCTAACAGTATCGGGACCGGGGGGACTGAAGCTTTCTTT	.	TRBJ1-1	TRBV12-3/TRBV12-4	.
CASSDLNLGLYEQYF	TGCGCCAGCAGTGATCTTAACTTGGGGCTCTACGAGCAGTACTTC	.	TRBJ2-7	TRBV10-2	.
CASSMTGTQPQHF	TGTGCCAGCAGCATGACAGGGACTCAGCCCCAGCATTTT	few	TRBJ1-5	TRBV5-8	TRBD1
CASSSYMNTEAFF	TGTGCCAGCAGTAGCTATATGAACACTGAAGCTTTCTTT	many	TRBJ1-1	TRBV12-3/TRBV12-4	.
CASTGTGGTGQFF	TGTGCCAGCACTGGGACAGGGGGGACCGGGCAGTTCTTC	.	TRBJ2-1	TRBV25-1	TRBD1
CASSFVGGAIEKLFF	TGTGCCAGCAGTTTTGTGGGGGGGGCGATTGAAAAACTGTTTTTT	.	TRBJ1-4	TRBV12-3/TRBV12-4	.